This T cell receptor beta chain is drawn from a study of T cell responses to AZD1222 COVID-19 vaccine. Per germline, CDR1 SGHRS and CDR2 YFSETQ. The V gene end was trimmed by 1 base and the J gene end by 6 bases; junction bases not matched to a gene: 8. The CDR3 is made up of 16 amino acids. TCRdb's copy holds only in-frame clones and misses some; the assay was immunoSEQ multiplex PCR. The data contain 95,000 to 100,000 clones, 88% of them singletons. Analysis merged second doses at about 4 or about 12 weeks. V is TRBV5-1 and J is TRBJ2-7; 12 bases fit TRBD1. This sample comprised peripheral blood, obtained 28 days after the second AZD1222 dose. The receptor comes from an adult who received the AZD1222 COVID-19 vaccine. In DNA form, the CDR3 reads TGCGCCAGCAGCTTGAACCGGGACAGGGGGCTCGGCGAGCAGTACTTC. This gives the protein CASSLNRDRGLGEQYF.